This TCR beta chain was found in a study of blood T cell repertoires in COVID-19. At the level of the study: Sites across the United States, Italy and Spain contributed samples from acute and convalescent COVID-19. In each case, the material was cDNA or gDNA derived from T cells, B-cell-depleted T cells, or PBMCs.

As originally analysed: Reference gene primer amplification gave nucleated cell count estimates. Sequenced by immunoSEQ multiplex PCR; TCRdb stores in-frame clones only, minus some. That table gives V, J and clone size, and the DNA gave D and trimming. The sample comprises about 72,000 clones, 82% of which are singletons, and 18% rests with the top ten. This clone was counted between two and nine times. The sequence came from a human donor in a cohort sampled during active COVID-19. The material sequenced was peripheral blood.

The CDR3 is CASSIVGAGQPQHF. CDR3 nucleotides: TGTGCCAGTAGTATAGTGGGGGCTGGACAGCCCCAGCATTTT. This chain joins TRBV19 and TRBJ1-5; a weak D match, TRBD1 (6 bases). The germline V and J ends were trimmed by 1 base and 7 bases, with 11 bases remaining between them. The CDR3 has 14 amino acids. Per the germline V gene, CDR1 is LNHDA and CDR2 is SQIVND (reference sequence).